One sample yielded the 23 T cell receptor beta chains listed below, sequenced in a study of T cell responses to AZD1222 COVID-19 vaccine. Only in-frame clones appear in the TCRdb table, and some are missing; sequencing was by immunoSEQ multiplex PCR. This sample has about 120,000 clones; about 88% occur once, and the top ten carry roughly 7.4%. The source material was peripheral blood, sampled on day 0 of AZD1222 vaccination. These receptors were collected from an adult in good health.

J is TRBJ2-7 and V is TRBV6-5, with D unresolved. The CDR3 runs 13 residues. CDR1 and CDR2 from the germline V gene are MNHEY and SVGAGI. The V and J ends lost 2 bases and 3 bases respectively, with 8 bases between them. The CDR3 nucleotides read TGTGCCAGCAGTTACCAGAACCTCTACGAGCAGTACTTC. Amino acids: CASSYQNLYEQYF.

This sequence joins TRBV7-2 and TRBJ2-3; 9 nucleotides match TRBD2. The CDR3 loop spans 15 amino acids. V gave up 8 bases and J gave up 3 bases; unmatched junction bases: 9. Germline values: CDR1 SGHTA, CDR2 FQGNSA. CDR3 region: CASGSLAGVTDTQYF. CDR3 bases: TGTGCCAGCGGATCATTAGCGGGAGTTACAGATACGCAGTATTTT.

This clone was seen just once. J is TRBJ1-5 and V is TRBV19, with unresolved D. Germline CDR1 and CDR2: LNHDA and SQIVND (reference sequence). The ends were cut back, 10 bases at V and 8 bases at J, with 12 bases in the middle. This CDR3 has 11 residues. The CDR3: CATLRVEPQHF. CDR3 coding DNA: TGTGCCACCCTGCGGGTGGAGCCCCAGCATTTT.

Here the CDR3 DNA reads TGTGCCACCCACCGCATCAGGGAAAGGAACGAGCAGTACTTC. This sequence encodes CATHRIRERNEQYF. The rearrangement uses TRBV6-5 and TRBJ2-7; D possibly corresponds to TRBD1 (5 bases). Germline CDR1 and CDR2: MNHEY and SVGAGI. CDR3 length: 14 residues. Trimming removed 10 bases at V and 5 bases at J, with 21 bases between.

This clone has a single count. The DNA of the CDR3 is TGTGCCAGCAGCGACAGGGAGGATGGAGGCTACGAGCAGTACTTC. This encodes CASSDREDGGYEQYF. The rearrangement links TRBV6-2 or TRBV6-3 to TRBJ2-7; tentative D call: TRBD1 (7 bases). The CDR3 is 15 residues long. Germline values: CDR1 MNHEY, CDR2 SVGEGT. Deletions cut 6 bases from V and 3 bases from J, with 18 bases between.

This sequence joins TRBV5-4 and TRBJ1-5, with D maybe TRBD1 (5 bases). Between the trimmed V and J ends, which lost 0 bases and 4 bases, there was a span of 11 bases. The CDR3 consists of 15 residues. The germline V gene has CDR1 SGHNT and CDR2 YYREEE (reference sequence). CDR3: CASSLAGHGNQPQHF. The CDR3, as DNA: TGTGCCAGCAGCTTGGCAGGGCACGGGAATCAGCCCCAGCATTTT.

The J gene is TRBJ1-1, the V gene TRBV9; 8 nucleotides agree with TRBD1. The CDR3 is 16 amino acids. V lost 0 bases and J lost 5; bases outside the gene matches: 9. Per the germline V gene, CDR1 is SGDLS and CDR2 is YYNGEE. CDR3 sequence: CASSVGYITGGTEAFF. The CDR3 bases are TGTGCCAGCAGCGTAGGCTATATTACAGGGGGAACTGAAGCTTTCTTT.

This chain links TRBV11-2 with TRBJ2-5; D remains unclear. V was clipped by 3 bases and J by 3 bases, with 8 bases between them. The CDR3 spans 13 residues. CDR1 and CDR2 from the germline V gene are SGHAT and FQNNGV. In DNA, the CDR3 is TGTGCCAGCAGCTTTGGACGGAAAGAGACCCAGTACTTC. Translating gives CASSFGRKETQYF.

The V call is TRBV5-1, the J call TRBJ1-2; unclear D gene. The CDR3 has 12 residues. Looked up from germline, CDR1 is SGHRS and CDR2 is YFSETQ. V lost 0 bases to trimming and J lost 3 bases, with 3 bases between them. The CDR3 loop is CASSLADYGYTF. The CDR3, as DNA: TGCGCCAGCAGCTTGGCCGACTATGGCTACACCTTC.

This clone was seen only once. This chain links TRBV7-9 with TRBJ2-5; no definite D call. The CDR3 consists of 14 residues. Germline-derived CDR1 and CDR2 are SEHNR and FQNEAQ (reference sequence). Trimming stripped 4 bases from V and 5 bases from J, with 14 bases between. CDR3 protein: CASSSRAVGETQYF. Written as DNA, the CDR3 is TGTGCCAGCAGCTCCCGGGCCGTAGGGGAGACCCAGTACTTC.

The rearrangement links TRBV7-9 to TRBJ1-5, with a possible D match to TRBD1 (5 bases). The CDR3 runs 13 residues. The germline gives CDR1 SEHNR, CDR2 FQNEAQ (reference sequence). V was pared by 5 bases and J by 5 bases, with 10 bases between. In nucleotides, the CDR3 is TGTGCCAGCAGCCCGGAGACAGATCAGCCCCAGCATTTT. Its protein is CASSPETDQPQHF.

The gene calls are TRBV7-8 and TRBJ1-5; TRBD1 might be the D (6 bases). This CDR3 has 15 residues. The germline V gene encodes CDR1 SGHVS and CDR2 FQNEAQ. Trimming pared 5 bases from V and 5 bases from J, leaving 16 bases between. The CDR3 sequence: CASSPRTEGYQPQHF. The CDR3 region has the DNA TGTGCCAGCAGCCCTAGGACAGAGGGGTATCAGCCCCAGCATTTT.

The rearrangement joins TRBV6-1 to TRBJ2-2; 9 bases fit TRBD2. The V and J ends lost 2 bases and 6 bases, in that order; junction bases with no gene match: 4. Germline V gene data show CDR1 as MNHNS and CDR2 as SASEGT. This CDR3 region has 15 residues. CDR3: CASSEMRGGSGELFF. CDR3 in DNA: TGTGCCAGCAGTGAAATGCGGGGGGGCTCCGGGGAGCTGTTTTTT.

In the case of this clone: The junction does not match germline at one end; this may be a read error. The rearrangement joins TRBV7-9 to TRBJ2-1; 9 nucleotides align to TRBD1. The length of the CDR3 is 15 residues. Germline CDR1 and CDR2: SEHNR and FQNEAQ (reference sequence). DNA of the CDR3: TGTGCCAGCAGCTGGGACAGGGAGGTCTACGATGAGCAGTTCTTC. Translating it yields CASSWDREVYDEQFF. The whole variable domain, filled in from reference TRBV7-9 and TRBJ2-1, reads DTGVSQNPRHKITKRGQNVTFRCDPISEHNRLYWYRQTLGQGPEFLTYFQNEAQLEKSRLLSDRFSAERPKGSFSTLEIQRTEQGDSAMYLCASSWDREVYDEQFFGPGTRLTVL.

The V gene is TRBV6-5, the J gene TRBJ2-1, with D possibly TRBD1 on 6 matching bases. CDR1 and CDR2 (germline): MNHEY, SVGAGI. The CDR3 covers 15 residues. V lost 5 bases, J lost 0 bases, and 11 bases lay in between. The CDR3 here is CASSPRGDSYNEQFF. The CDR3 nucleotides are TGTGCCAGCAGTCCCAGGGGAGACTCCTACAATGAGCAGTTCTTC.

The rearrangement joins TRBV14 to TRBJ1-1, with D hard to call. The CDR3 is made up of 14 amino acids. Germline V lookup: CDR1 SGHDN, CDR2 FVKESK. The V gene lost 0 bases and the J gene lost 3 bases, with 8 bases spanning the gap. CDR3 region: CASSQEVTDTEAFF. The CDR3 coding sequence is TGTGCCAGCAGCCAAGAAGTAACCGACACTGAAGCTTTCTTT.

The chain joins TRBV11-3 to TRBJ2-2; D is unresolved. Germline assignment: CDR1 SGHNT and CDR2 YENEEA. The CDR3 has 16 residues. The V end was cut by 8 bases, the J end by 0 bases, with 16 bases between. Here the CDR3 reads CASRKVPPPNTGELFF. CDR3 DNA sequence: TGTGCCAGCCGAAAGGTTCCCCCACCGAACACCGGGGAGCTGTTTTTT. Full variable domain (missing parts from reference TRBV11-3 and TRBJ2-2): EAGVVQSPRYKIIEKKQPVAFWCNPISGHNTLYWYLQNLGQGPELLIRYENEEAVDDSQLPKDRFSAERLKGVDSTLKIQPAELGDSAVYLCASRKVPPPNTGELFFGEGSRLTVL.

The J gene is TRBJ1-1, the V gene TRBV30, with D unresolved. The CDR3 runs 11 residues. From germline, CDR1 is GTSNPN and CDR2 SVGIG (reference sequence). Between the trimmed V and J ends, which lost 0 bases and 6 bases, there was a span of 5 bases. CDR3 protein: CAWSVLAEAFF. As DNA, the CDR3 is TGTGCCTGGAGTGTACTGGCTGAAGCTTTCTTT.

This chain's CDR3 is CASSVASSGPYEQYF. CDR3 nucleotide sequence: TGTGCCAGCAGCGTAGCGTCTAGCGGCCCCTACGAGCAGTACTTC. The rearrangement uses TRBV9 and TRBJ2-7; 7 bases match TRBD2. Trimming at V came to 0 bases and at J to 2 bases, leaving 5 bases not matched to a gene. The CDR3 contains 15 residues. CDR1 and CDR2 from the germline V gene are SGDLS and YYNGEE.

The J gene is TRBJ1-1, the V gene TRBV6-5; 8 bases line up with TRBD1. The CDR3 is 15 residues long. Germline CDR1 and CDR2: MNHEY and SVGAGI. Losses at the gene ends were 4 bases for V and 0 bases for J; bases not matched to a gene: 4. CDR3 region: CASSSDREMNTEAFF. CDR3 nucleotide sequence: TGTGCCAGCAGTTCGGACAGGGAGATGAACACTGAAGCTTTCTTT.

The CDR3 protein is CSVGGEMNNQPQHF. For the CDR3, the DNA is TGCAGCGTTGGGGGGGAGATGAACAATCAGCCCCAGCATTTT. V usage is TRBV29-1 and J usage is TRBJ1-5, with D possibly being TRBD1 (5 bases). The CDR3 has 14 residues. Germline assignment: CDR1 SQVTM and CDR2 ANQGSEA. Between the trimmed V and J ends, which lost 4 bases and 3 bases, there was a span of 13 bases.

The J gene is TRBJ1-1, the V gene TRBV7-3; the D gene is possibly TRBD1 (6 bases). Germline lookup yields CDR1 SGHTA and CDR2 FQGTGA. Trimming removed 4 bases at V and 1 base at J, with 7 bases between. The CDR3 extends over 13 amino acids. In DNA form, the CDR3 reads TGTGCCAGCAGCTCGGACAGGAACACTGAAGCTTTCTTT. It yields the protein CASSSDRNTEAFF. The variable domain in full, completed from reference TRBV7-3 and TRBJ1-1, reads GAGVSQTPSNKVTEKGKYVELRCDPISGHTALYWYRQSLGQGPEFLIYFQGTGAADDSGLPNDRFFAVRPEGSVSTLKIQRTERGDSAVYLCASSSDRNTEAFFGQGTRLTVV.

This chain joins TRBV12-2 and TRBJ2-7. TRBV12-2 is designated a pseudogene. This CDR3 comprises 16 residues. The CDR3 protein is CASRLRGLARTDEQYF. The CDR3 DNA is TGTGCAAGTCGCTTGAGGGGATTGGCTCGTACTGACGAGCAGTACTTC.